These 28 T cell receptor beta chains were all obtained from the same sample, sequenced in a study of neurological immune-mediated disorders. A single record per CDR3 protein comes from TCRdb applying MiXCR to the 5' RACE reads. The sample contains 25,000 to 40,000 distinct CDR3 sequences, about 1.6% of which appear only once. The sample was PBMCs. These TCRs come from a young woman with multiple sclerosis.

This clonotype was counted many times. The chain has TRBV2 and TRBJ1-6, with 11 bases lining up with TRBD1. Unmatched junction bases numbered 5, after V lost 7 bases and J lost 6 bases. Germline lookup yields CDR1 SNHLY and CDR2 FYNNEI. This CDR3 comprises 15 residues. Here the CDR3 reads CASIPGQGANSPLHF. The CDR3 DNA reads TGTGCCAGCATTCCCGGACAGGGGGCTAATTCACCCCTCCACTTT.

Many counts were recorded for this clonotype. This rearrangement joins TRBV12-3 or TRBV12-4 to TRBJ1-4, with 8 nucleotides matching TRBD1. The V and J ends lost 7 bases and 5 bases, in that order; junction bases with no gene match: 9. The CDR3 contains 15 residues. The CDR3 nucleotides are TGTGCCAGCAACGCCCGACAGGGGATGAATGAAAAACTGTTTTTT. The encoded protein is CASNARQGMNEKLFF.

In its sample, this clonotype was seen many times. Written as DNA, the CDR3 is TGCGCCAGCAGCTTGAACGGCATGGGCACAGATACGCAGTATTTT. Its protein is CASSLNGMGTDTQYF. The chain uses TRBV5-1 and TRBJ2-3; D remains unclear. The germline V gene has CDR1 SGHRS and CDR2 YFSETQ. The CDR3 is 15 amino acids. Trimming took off 1 base at V and 1 base at J, with 10 bases between the two ends.

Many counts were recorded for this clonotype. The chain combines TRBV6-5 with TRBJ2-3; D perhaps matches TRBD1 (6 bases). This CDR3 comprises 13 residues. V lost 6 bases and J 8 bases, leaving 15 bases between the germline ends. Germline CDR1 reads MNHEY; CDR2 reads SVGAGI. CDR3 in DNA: TGTGCCAGCAGCCCCCCGGGACACTCTACGCAGTATTTT. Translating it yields CASSPPGHSTQYF.

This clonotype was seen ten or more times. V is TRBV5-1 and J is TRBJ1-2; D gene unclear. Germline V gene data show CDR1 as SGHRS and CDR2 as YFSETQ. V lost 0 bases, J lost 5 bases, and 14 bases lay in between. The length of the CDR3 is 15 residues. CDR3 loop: CASSLDPTAGYGYTF. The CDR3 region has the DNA TGCGCCAGCAGCTTGGACCCTACCGCGGGATATGGCTACACCTTC.

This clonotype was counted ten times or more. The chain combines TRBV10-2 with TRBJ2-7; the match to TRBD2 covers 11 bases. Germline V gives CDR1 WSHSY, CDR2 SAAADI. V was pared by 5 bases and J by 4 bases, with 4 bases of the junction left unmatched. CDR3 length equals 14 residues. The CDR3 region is CASSWASGGYEQYF. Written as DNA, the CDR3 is TGCGCCAGCAGTTGGGCTAGCGGGGGGTACGAGCAGTACTTC.

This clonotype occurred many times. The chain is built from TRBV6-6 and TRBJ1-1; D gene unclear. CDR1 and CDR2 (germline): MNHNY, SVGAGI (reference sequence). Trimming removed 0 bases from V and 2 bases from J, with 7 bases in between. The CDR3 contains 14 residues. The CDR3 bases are TGTGCCAGCAGTTACTCCTCGCGCAACACTGAAGCTTTCTTT. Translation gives CASSYSSRNTEAFF.

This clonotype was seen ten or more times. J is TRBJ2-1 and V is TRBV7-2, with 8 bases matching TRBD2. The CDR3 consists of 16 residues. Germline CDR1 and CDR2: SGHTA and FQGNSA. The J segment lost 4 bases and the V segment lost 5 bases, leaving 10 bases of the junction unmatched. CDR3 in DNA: TGTGCCAGCAGCCTATCGGCGGGGGGCCGGTACAATGAGCAGTTCTTC. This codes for CASSLSAGGRYNEQFF.

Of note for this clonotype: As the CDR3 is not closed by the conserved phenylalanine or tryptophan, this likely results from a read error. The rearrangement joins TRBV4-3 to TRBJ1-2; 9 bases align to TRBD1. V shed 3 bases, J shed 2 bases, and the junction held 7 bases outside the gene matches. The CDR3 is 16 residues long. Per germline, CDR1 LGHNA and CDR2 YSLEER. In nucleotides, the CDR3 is TGCGCCAGCAGCCATAGTCCCGGGACAGGGAACTATGGCTACACCAAC. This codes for CASSHSPGTGNYGYTN.

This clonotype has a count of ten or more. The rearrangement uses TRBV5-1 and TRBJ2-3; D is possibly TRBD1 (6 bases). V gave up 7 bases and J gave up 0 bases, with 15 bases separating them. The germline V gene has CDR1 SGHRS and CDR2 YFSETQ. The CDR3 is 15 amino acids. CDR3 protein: CASRDGGGSTDTQYF. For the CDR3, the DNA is TGCGCCAGCCGAGATGGGGGCGGGAGCACAGATACGCAGTATTTT.

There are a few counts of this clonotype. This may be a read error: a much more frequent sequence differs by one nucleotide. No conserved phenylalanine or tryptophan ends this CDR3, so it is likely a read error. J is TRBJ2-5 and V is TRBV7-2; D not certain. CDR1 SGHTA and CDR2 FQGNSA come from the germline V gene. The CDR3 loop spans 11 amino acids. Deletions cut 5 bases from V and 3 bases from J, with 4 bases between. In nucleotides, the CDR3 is TGTGCCAGCAGCCCTAAAGAGACCCAGTACGTC. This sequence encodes CASSPKETQYV.

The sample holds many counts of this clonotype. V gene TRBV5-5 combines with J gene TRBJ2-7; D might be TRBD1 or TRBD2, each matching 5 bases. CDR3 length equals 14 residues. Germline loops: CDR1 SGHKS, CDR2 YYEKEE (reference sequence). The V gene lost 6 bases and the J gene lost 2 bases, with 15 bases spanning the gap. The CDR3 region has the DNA TGTGCCAGCAAGAGGGTCCTGGGGGCCTACGAGCAGTACTTC. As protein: CASKRVLGAYEQYF. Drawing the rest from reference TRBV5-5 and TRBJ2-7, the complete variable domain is DAGVTQSPTHLIKTRGQQVTLRCSPISGHKSVSWYQQVLGQGPQFIFQYYEKEERGRGNFPDRFSARQFPNYSSELNVNALLLGDSALYLCASKRVLGAYEQYFGPGTRLTVT.

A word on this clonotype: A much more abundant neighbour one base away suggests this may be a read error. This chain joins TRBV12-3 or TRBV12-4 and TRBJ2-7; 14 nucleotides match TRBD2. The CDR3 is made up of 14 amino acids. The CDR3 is CTSNLGTSGGEQYF. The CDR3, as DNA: TGTACCAGCAACCTCGGGACTAGCGGGGGTGAGCAGTACTTC.

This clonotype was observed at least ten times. The CDR3 sequence: CASSFGGGAAEQYF. The CDR3 DNA sequence: TGTGCCAGCAGTTTCGGCGGGGGGGCCGCCGAGCAGTACTTC. The V call is TRBV12-3 or TRBV12-4, the J call TRBJ2-7; 9 positions agree with TRBD2. The CDR3 extends over 14 amino acids. V dropped 3 bases and J dropped 6; count of bases not matched to a gene: 6.

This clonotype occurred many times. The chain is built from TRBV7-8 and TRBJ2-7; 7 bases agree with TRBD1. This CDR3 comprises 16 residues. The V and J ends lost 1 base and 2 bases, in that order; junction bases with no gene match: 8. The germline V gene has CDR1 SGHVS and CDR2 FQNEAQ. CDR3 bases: TGTGCCAGCAGCTTAGGCTGGGGACAGCCACCCTACGAGCAGTACTTC. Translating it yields CASSLGWGQPPYEQYF.

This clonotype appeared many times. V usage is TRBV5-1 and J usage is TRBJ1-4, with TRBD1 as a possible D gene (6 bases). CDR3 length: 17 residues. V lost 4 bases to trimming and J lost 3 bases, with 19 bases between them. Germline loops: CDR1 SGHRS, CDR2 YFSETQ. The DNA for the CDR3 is TGCGCCAGCAGCCGGGGTTGGGGGGCTACGGCTAATGAAAAACTGTTTTTT. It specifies CASSRGWGATANEKLFF.

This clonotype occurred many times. CDR3 in amino acids: CASSQQGMGTFF. In nucleotides, the CDR3 is TGTGCCAGCAGCCAACAGGGGATGGGAACTTTCTTT. This chain links TRBV7-9 with TRBJ1-1; 7 bases agree with TRBD1. V lost 5 bases and J lost 12; bases outside the gene matches: 9. Germline lookup yields CDR1 SEHNR and CDR2 FQNEAQ (reference sequence). The CDR3 is 12 amino acids. Drawing the rest from reference TRBV7-9 and TRBJ1-1, the complete variable domain is DTGVSQNPRHKITKRGQNVTFRCDPISEHNRLYWYRQTLGQGPEFLTYFQNEAQLEKSRLLSDRFSAERPKGSFSTLEIQRTEQGDSAMYLCASSQQGMGTFFGQGTRLTVV.

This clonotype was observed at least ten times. In nucleotides, the CDR3 is TGCGCCAGCAGGAACGGGACAGGTTTGTACGAGCAGTACTTC. This sequence encodes CASRNGTGLYEQYF. The chain employs TRBV10-2 and TRBJ2-7, with TRBD1 matching 8 bases. V shed 6 bases, J shed 4 bases, and the junction held 8 bases outside the gene matches. CDR3 length equals 14 residues. Per the germline V gene, CDR1 is WSHSY and CDR2 is SAAADI.

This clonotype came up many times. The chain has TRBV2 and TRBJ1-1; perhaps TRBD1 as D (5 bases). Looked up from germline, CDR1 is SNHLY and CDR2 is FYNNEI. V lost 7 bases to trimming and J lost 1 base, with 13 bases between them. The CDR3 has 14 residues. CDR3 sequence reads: CASILTGGNTEAFF. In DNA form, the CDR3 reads TGTGCCAGCATCCTCACGGGGGGGAACACTGAAGCTTTCTTT.

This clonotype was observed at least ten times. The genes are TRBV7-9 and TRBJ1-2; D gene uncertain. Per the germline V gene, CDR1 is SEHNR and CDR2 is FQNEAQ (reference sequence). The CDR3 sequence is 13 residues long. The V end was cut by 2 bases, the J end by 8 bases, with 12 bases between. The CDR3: CASSLTDSDGYTF. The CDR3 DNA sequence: TGTGCCAGCAGCTTAACCGACTCGGACGGCTACACCTTC.

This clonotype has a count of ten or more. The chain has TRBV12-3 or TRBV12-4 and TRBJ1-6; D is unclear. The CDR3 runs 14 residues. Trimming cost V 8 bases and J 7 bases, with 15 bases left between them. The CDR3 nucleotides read TGTGCCAGCGGTAATTCCGGCGGCAATTCACCCCTCCACTTT. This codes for CASGNSGGNSPLHF.

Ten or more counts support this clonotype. CDR3 sequence: CASSPDTEAFF. The CDR3, as DNA: TGTGCCAGCAGTCCTGACACTGAAGCTTTCTTT. J is TRBJ1-1 and V is TRBV25-1; no clear D. Germline V gene sequence: CDR1 MGHDK, CDR2 SYGVNS. The CDR3 extends over 11 amino acids. Trimming shortened V by 5 bases and J by 3 bases, and 4 bases separated the two germline ends. Combining the CDR3 with reference TRBV25-1 and TRBJ1-1 gives the whole variable domain EADIYQTPRYLVIGTGKKITLECSQTMGHDKMYWYQQDPGMELHLIHYSYGVNSTEKGDLSSESTVSRIRTEHFPLTLESARPSHTSQYLCASSPDTEAFFGQGTRLTVV.

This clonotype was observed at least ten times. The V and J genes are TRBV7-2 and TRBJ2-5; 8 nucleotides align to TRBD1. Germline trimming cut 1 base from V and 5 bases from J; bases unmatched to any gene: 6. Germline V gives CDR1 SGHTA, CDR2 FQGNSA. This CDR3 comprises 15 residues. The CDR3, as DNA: TGTGCCAGCAGCTTAGGACAGGGGTTGAGGGAGACCCAGTACTTC. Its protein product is CASSLGQGLRETQYF.

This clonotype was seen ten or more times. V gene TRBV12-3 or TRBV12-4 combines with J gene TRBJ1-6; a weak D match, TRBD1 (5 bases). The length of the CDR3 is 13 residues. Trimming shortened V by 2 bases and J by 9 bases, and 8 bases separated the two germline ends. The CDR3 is CASSLRGRSPLHF. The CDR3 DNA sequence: TGTGCCAGCAGTTTAAGGGGTCGTTCACCCCTCCACTTT.

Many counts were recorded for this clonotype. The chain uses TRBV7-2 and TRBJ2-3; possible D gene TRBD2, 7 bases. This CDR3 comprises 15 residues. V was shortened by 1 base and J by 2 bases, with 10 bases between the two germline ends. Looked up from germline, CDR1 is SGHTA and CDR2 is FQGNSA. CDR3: CASSLGGGDTDTQYF. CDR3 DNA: TGTGCCAGCAGCTTAGGAGGGGGGGACACAGATACGCAGTATTTT. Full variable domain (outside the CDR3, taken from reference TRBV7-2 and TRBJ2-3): GAGVSQSPSNKVTEKGKDVELRCDPISGHTALYWYRQSLGQGLEFLIYFQGNSAPDKSGLPSDRFSAERTGGSVSTLTIQRTQQEDSAVYLCASSLGGGDTDTQYFGPGTRLTVL.

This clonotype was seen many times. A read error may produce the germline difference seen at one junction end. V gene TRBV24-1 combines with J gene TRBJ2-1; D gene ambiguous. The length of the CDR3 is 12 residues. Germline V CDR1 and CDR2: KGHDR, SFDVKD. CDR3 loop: CATSVLDNEQFF. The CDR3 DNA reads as TGTGCCACCAGTGTTTTGGATAATGAGCAGTTCTTC.

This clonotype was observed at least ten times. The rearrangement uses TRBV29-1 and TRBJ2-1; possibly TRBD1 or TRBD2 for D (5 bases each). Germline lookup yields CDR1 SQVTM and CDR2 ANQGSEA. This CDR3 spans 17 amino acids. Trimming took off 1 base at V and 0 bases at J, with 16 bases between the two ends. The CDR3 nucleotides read TGCAGCGTTGAAGGGGCGGCGGGCCAGGGCTCCTACAATGAGCAGTTCTTC. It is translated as CSVEGAAGQGSYNEQFF.

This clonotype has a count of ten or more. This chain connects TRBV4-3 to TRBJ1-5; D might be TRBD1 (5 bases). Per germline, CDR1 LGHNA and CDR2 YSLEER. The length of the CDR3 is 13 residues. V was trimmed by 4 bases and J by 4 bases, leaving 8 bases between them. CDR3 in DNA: TGCGCCAGCAGCCCTGGGGGAAATCAGCCCCAGCATTTT. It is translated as CASSPGGNQPQHF.